This entry lists 21 T cell receptor beta chains sequenced from one sample in a study of shared clonotypes between healthy human individuals. Data came from immunoSEQ multiplex PCR; TCRdb stores just in-frame clones and leaves some out. Counted here are about 2.3 million clones, 85% to 95% occurring once; the ten biggest clones make up 0.37%. Sequencing was carried out using naive CD4+ T cells from PBMCs. Subset noted: CD45RA+ positively selected. These receptor sequences come from a man aged 18 to 29 in good health. Some clones in this sample may be carry-over from other donors' samples.

CDR3 nucleotide sequence: TGTGCCAGCAGTTTAGGGCTAGCGGGAGGGCGGCAAGAGACCCAGTACTTC. It encodes CASSLGLAGGRQETQYF. The rearrangement links TRBV27 to TRBJ2-5; 12 nucleotides agree with TRBD2. The J segment lost 2 bases and the V segment lost 2 bases, leaving 6 bases of the junction unmatched. From germline, CDR1 is MNHEY and CDR2 SMNVEV (reference sequence). The CDR3 runs 17 residues.

The CDR3 protein is CASSAEQGGSEQYF. The CDR3, as DNA: TGTGCCAGCAGTGCCGAACAGGGAGGGAGCGAGCAGTACTTC. The rearrangement joins TRBV2 to TRBJ2-7; TRBD2 might be the D (7 bases). The CDR3 contains 14 residues. The V and J ends lost 4 bases and 6 bases respectively, with 16 bases between them. Germline CDR1 reads SNHLY; CDR2 reads FYNNEI.

The genes are TRBV7-2 and TRBJ1-2, with D unclear. The CDR3 runs to 14 residues. The V gene's germline CDR1 is SGHTA and CDR2 FQGNSA. V gave up 0 bases and J gave up 4 bases, with 9 bases separating them. CDR3 region: CASSLASGAYGYTF. CDR3 nucleotide sequence: TGTGCCAGCAGCTTAGCGTCGGGTGCCTATGGCTACACCTTC.

This clone was detected once. The chain is built from TRBV5-5 and TRBJ1-4; D is uncertain. The CDR3 extends over 14 amino acids. Between the trimmed V and J ends, which lost 5 bases and 0 bases, there was a span of 8 bases. In germline, CDR1 is SGHKS, CDR2 YYEKEE (reference sequence). This CDR3 reads CASSRSATNEKLFF. CDR3 DNA: TGTGCCAGCAGTCGCAGCGCAACTAATGAAAAACTGTTTTTT.

This rearrangement joins TRBV27 to TRBJ1-1, with D possibly being TRBD1 (6 bases). The V gene's germline CDR1 is MNHEY and CDR2 SMNVEV (reference sequence). The CDR3 is 20 amino acids. V was clipped by 0 bases and J by 0 bases, with 23 bases between them. In nucleotides, the CDR3 is TGTGCCAGCAGTTTATCCGCCCTCCTGACCGGGACATCCTTGAACACTGAAGCTTTCTTT. This encodes CASSLSALLTGTSLNTEAFF.

The chain couples TRBV5-1 to TRBJ2-4, with D possibly being TRBD2 (7 bases). Per germline, CDR1 SGHRS and CDR2 YFSETQ. This CDR3 has 14 amino acids. Trimming shortened V by 0 bases and J by 8 bases, and 12 bases separated the two germline ends. The CDR3 loop reads CASSLAGGRDIQYF. The CDR3, as DNA: TGCGCCAGCAGCTTGGCCGGGGGGCGAGACATTCAGTACTTC. The full variable domain, its missing parts supplied by reference TRBV5-1 and TRBJ2-4, is KAGVTQTPRYLIKTRGQQVTLSCSPISGHRSVSWYQQTPGQGLQFLFEYFSETQRNKGNFPGRFSGRQFSNSRSEMNVSTLELGDSALYLCASSLAGGRDIQYFGAGTRLSVL.

CDR3 bases: TGCGCCAGCAGCTTGCAAGCGGGAGGCTCCACCGGGGAGCTGTTTTTT. It encodes CASSLQAGGSTGELFF. The chain is built from TRBV5-1 and TRBJ2-2; TRBD2 matches 9 bases. The CDR3 is 16 amino acids. The junction had 5 bases not matched to a gene; V was cut back by 1 base and J by 4 bases. The germline gives CDR1 SGHRS, CDR2 YFSETQ.

The chain joins TRBV28 to TRBJ2-7, with 8 bases identical to TRBD2. With 5 bases clipped from V and 4 bases from J, the junction kept 7 bases outside the gene matches. CDR3 size: 14 residues. Germline V gene lookup returns CDR1 MDHEN and CDR2 SYDVKM. The CDR3 loop reads CASSTPGLGYEQYF. Written as DNA, the CDR3 is TGTGCCAGCAGTACGCCGGGACTAGGGTACGAGCAGTACTTC.

The chain uses TRBV7-3 and TRBJ2-7; maybe TRBD2 (6 bases). The CDR3 has 16 residues. V lost 1 base, J lost 3 bases, and 16 bases lay in between. The germline gives CDR1 SGHTA, CDR2 FQGTGA. CDR3 in DNA: TGTGCCAGCAGCTTAATGAAAAGGCGGGAACACTACGAGCAGTACTTC. Translated, it gives CASSLMKRREHYEQYF.

This clone was counted between two and nine times. This chain uses TRBV9 with TRBJ1-5, with unresolved D. The CDR3 loop spans 14 amino acids. CDR1 SGDLS and CDR2 YYNGEE come from the germline V gene. The V end lost 1 base, the J end lost 4 bases, and 9 bases lay between the germline ends. CDR3 bases: TGTGCCAGCAGCGTAATGGGCGGAAATCAGCCCCAGCATTTT. It specifies CASSVMGGNQPQHF.

The chain is built from TRBV6-1 and TRBJ1-1, with D unresolved. CDR3 length: 13 residues. Trimming cost V 7 bases and J 6 bases, with 15 bases left between them. Germline lookup yields CDR1 MNHNS and CDR2 SASEGT. The CDR3 region has the DNA TGTGCCAGCATCCCAGGATCGGAGGCTGAAGCTTTCTTT. Its protein product is CASIPGSEAEAFF.

This sequence joins TRBV28 and TRBJ1-1, with 7 bases fitting TRBD1. The germline V gene encodes CDR1 MDHEN and CDR2 SYDVKM. CDR3 length: 16 residues. Trimming took 4 bases from V and 5 from J; bases not matched to a gene: 13. CDR3 bases: TGTGCCAGCAGTTCTTTACAGGGGCCAAGGGGGACTGAAGCTTTCTTT. It encodes CASSSLQGPRGTEAFF.

V usage is TRBV19 and J usage is TRBJ2-3; D ambiguous. The ends were cut back, 7 bases at V and 8 bases at J, with 10 bases in the middle. This CDR3 is 11 amino acids long. Germline V gene sequence: CDR1 LNHDA, CDR2 SQIVND (reference sequence). The CDR3 loop is CASNGWGTQYF. The CDR3 DNA sequence: TGTGCCAGTAACGGCTGGGGTACGCAGTATTTT.

This chain links TRBV5-4 with TRBJ2-3, with 11 bases that match TRBD2. V lost 2 bases and J lost 3; bases outside the gene matches: 5. CDR3 length: 16 amino acids. Germline CDR1 and CDR2: SGHNT and YYREEE (reference sequence). The CDR3 reads CASSFRLAGQTDTQYF. The CDR3 DNA is TGTGCCAGCAGCTTTAGACTAGCGGGGCAGACAGATACGCAGTATTTT.

The V call is TRBV10-3, the J call TRBJ1-2; unclear D gene. With 3 bases removed from V and 6 bases from J, the gap between germline ends came to 8 bases. Germline CDR1 reads ENHRY; CDR2 reads SYGVKD. The CDR3 runs to 12 residues. The CDR3 coding sequence is TGTGCCATCAGTGAAAGAGGGAATGGCTACACCTTC. Protein product: CAISERGNGYTF.

This sequence joins TRBV19 and TRBJ2-7; 9 bases match TRBD1. The CDR3 sequence is 16 residues long. The junction had 13 bases not matched to a gene; V was cut back by 4 bases and J by 6 bases. The germline CDR1 and CDR2 sequences are LNHDA and SQIVND (reference sequence). The CDR3 sequence is CASSKAPGQGAREQYF. The CDR3 DNA follows: TGTGCCAGTAGTAAAGCACCGGGACAGGGCGCTCGCGAGCAGTACTTC.

This CDR3 is CASRAGADYGYTF. The CDR3 nucleotides are TGTGCCAGCAGGGCGGGGGCGGACTATGGCTACACCTTC. The rearrangement uses TRBV2 and TRBJ1-2; D perhaps matches TRBD1 (6 bases). V was shortened by 6 bases and J by 3 bases, with 11 bases between the two germline ends. The CDR3 loop spans 13 amino acids. Per germline, CDR1 SNHLY and CDR2 FYNNEI.

This clone appeared once. This chain joins TRBV6-5 and TRBJ2-3; D remains unclear. Per the germline V gene, CDR1 is MNHEY and CDR2 is SVGAGI. The CDR3 length is 15 residues. Trimming took off 0 bases at V and 2 bases at J, with 9 bases between the two ends. Written as DNA, the CDR3 is TGTGCCAGCAGTTACTCCGACACCTCCACAGATACGCAGTATTTT. It encodes CASSYSDTSTDTQYF.

The rearrangement links TRBV29-1 to TRBJ1-2; 9 nucleotides match TRBD1. The CDR3 totals 13 residues. With 6 bases clipped from V and 7 bases from J, the junction kept 9 bases outside the gene matches. The germline gives CDR1 SQVTM, CDR2 ANQGSEA. In DNA, the CDR3 is TGCAGCGTCCGGGGACAGGGAAGAGGTGGCTACACCTTC. This encodes CSVRGQGRGGYTF.

V and J are TRBV19 and TRBJ1-5; tentative D call: TRBD1 (6 bases). CDR1 and CDR2 from the germline V gene are LNHDA and SQIVND (reference sequence). The CDR3 is made up of 17 amino acids. Trimming cost V 5 bases and J 0 bases, with 17 bases left between them. Written as DNA, the CDR3 is TGTGCCAGTAGTGATGCCGGGGGCGGATATAGCAATCAGCCCCAGCATTTT. It specifies CASSDAGGGYSNQPQHF. Complete variable domain (other parts from reference TRBV19 and TRBJ1-5): DGGITQSPKYLFRKEGQNVTLSCEQNLNHDAMYWYRQDPGQGLRLIYYSQIVNDFQKGDIAEGYSVSREKKESFPLTVTSAQKNPTAFYLCASSDAGGGYSNQPQHFGDGTRLSIL.

V usage is TRBV19 and J usage is TRBJ1-2, with 7 nucleotides matching TRBD1. CDR1 is LNHDA, CDR2 SQIVND, per germline (reference sequence). This CDR3 has 17 residues. J gave up 0 bases and V 5 bases, and 12 bases lay outside the gene matches. The CDR3 DNA is TGTGCCAGTAGTTACCGCACAGGGGTGGCGGCTAACTATGGCTACACCTTC. Protein: CASSYRTGVAANYGYTF.